Listed below are T cell receptor beta chains from one sample, sequenced in a study of graft-versus-host responses after intestinal transplantation. Using immunoSEQ multiplex PCR, the repertoire was profiled, and TCRdb retains in-frame clones only, with some absent. Of approximately 110,000 clones listed, 85% to 95% are singletons. No antigen has been identified for these receptors. The sample in question was unstimulated CD8+ T cells sorted from spleen or lymph node cells, obtained before transplant. The origin of the receptors is a human donor who was the organ donor for an intestinal transplant. The CDR3 runs from the conserved cysteine through the conserved F or W. A D gene is named only where the DNA matches it firmly. The size entry is marked missing in some rows and otherwise reads once, few, many or a size class.

CDR3nt | CDR3aa | j_gene | v_gene | d_gene | abundance
TGCAGCGTTGAAGACTTGGTAGCGGGAGGGACTAGCACAGATACGCAGTATTTT | CSVEDLVAGGTSTDTQYF | TRBJ2-3 | TRBV29-1 | TRBD2 | .
TGTGCCAGCAGTTTATCCCCCAGGGCTGGCACTGAAGCTTTCTTT | CASSLSPRAGTEAFF | TRBJ1-1 | TRBV27 | . | once
TGTGCCAGCAGCGAACGAGGGGACTCCTGGGCCAAAAACATTCAGTACTTC | CASSERGDSWAKNIQYF | TRBJ2-4 | TRBV5-5 | . | .
TGTGCCAGCACCTCGGCCTCTGGAAACACCATATATTTT | CASTSASGNTIYF | TRBJ1-3 | TRBV9 | . | .
TGTGCCAGCAGACAAACGGGGGACAGTCTAAAGATTCATGGCTACACCTTC | CASRQTGDSLKIHGYTF | TRBJ1-2 | TRBV7-2 | TRBD1 | .
TGTGCCAGCAGCTCATTCCCTAGCTATCAGCCCCAGCATTTT | CASSSFPSYQPQHF | TRBJ1-5 | TRBV7-2 | . | .
TGTGCCAGCAGCCCTAGCGGTAACACAGATACGCAGTATTTT | CASSPSGNTDTQYF | TRBJ2-3 | TRBV9 | TRBD2 | .
TGTGCCAGCAAGCCCATCGGGCACTACGAGCAGTACTTC | CASKPIGHYEQYF | TRBJ2-7 | TRBV27 | . | .
TGTGCCAGCAGCCCCGGCGGGCTAGCGGGAGGGGCCAGCACAGATACGCAGTATTTT | CASSPGGLAGGASTDTQYF | TRBJ2-3 | TRBV9 | TRBD2 | .
TGTGCCAGCAGCGTAGACTGGACAGGGCATGGCAATGAGCAGTTCTTC | CASSVDWTGHGNEQFF | TRBJ2-1 | TRBV9 | TRBD1 | .
TGCAGCGTTGATTCGGGAGGCCTGGAGACCCAGTACTTC | CSVDSGGLETQYF | TRBJ2-5 | TRBV29-1 | TRBD2 | once
TGTGCCAGCAGCGAGACCGGGACAGGGCTGAGCGAGCAGTACTTC | CASSETGTGLSEQYF | TRBJ2-7 | TRBV5-4 | TRBD1 | .
TGTGCCAGTAGTCCAAAGACAGGGAACACTGAAGCTTTCTTT | CASSPKTGNTEAFF | TRBJ1-1 | TRBV19 | . | .
TGTGCCATCGGGGAGGGGTATTCCTACGAGCAGTACTTC | CAIGEGYSYEQYF | TRBJ2-7 | TRBV10-3 | TRBD2 | .
TGTGCCAGCAGCACGACCCCGGCTAGACCCTATGGCTACACCTTC | CASSTTPARPYGYTF | TRBJ1-2 | TRBV13 | . | .
TGTGCCAGCAGTTTATCCGGGACAGGGAGAGATACGCAGTATTTT | CASSLSGTGRDTQYF | TRBJ2-3 | TRBV27 | TRBD1 | once
TGTGCCAGCAGTGGGACAGGGTCCAATCAGCCCCAGCATTTT | CASSGTGSNQPQHF | TRBJ1-5 | TRBV25-1 | TRBD1 | .